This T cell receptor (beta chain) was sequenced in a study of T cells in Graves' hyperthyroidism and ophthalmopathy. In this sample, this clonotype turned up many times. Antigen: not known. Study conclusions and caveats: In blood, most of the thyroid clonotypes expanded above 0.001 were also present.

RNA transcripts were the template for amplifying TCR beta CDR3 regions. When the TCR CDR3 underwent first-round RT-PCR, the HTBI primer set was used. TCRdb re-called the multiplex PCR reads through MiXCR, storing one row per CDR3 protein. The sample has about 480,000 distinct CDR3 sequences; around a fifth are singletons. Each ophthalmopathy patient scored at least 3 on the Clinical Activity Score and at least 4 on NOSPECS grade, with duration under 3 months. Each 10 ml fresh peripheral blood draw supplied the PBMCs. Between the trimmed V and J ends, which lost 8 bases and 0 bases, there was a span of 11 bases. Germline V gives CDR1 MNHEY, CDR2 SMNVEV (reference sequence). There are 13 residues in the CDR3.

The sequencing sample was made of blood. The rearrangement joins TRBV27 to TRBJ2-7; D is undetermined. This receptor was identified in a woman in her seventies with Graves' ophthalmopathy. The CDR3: CASRPLYSYEQYF. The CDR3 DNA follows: TGTGCCAGCCGACCGTTATACTCCTACGAGCAGTACTTC.